A single T cell receptor beta chain is shown here with its context. Sequenced by immunoSEQ multiplex PCR; TCRdb stores in-frame clones only, minus some. The table lists approximately 590,000 clones, roughly 96% of them singletons. The sample comes from a study of shared clonotypes between healthy human individuals. Study summary: CD4 naive and memory got three plates each, CD8 naive two, CD8 memory one.

The CDR3 contains 14 residues. V was shortened by 5 bases and J by 2 bases, with 13 bases between the two germline ends. Germline V lookup: CDR1 SGHVS, CDR2 FNYEAQ. Cells designated naive CD8 were CD45RO-negative and were positively selected for CCR7, with terminally differentiated effector memory CD45RA+ cells excluded. The V gene is TRBV7-6, the J gene TRBJ2-7; D is undetermined. Source material: naive CD8+ T cells sorted from blood. This TCR came from a woman in her twenties or thirties in good health. CDR3: CASSPARAAYEQYF. The CDR3 nucleotides read TGTGCCAGCAGCCCTGCTAGGGCGGCCTACGAGCAGTACTTC.